This TCR beta chain was profiled in a study of CD8 T cells in Susac syndrome. Turning to this clonotype: The antigen is undetermined.

General observations from the study: Individuals included in the TCR sequencing and HLA analysis were acknowledged by the study to be relatively few in number.

The germline CDR1 and CDR2 sequences are SGDLS and YYNGEE. CDR3 length: 14 residues. Trimming took off 0 bases at V and 4 bases at J, with 10 bases between the two ends. The authors reverse transcribed 0.5 to 1 ug RNA with random hexamers. The TCR beta CDR3 was amplified by immunoSEQ multiplex PCR across 54 Vbeta, 13 Jbeta. TCRdb ran MiXCR on the immunoSEQ multiplex PCR reads and lists one entry per CDR3 protein. The table lists fewer than 250,000 distinct CDR3 sequences, approximately 95% of them singletons. High-throughput TCR beta sequencing covered peripheral CD8+ and CD4+ T cells. It was negative isolation that provided the CD8+ and CD4+ T cells, whereas TEMRA cells were enriched by FACS.

This clonotype was sampled from a human donor in good health. The gene calls are TRBV9 and TRBJ1-1, with a tentative D call TRBD1 (6 bases). Sequencing was done on a sample of CD4+ T cells from PBMCs. As DNA, the CDR3 is TGTGCCAGCAGCGTAGTTCAGGGGAGCACTGAAGCTTTCTTT. Translating it yields CASSVVQGSTEAFF.